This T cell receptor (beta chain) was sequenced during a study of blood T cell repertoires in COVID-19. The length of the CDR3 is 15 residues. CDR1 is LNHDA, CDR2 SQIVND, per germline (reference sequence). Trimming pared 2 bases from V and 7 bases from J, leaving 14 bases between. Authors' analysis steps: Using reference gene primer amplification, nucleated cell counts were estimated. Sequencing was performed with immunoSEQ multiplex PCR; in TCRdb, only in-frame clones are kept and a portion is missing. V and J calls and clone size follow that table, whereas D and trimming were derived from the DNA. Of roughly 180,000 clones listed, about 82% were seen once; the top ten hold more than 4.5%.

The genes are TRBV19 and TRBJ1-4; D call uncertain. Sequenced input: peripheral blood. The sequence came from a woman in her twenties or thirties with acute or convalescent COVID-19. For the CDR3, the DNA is TGTGCCAGTAGTATACCTGGGAGAATAAGTGAAAAACTGTTTTTT. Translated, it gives CASSIPGRISEKLFF.